This T cell receptor beta chain was sequenced in a study of T cell repertoires in cytomegalovirus infection. For the study at large: Public TCR beta signatures were indicative of both CMV infection and a matching HLA type.

V shed 5 bases and J shed 4 bases, with 8 bases lying between them. This CDR3 contains 12 residues. Germline lookup yields CDR1 MDHEN and CDR2 SYDVKM. Points from the study as a whole: In two of eight donors, the top clonotype was HLA-C-restricted CMV-specific. Individuals carrying CMV plus the relevant HLA were identified by cumulative frequency of public TCR beta families.

TCRdb fed the reads into MiXCR, producing one record per CDR3 protein. The sample holds around 260,000 distinct CDR3 sequences; about 23% are singletons and the top ten take around 14%. About this clonotype itself: Its target is unknown.

The chain carries TRBV28 and TRBJ1-1, with D hard to call. The clonotype was recovered from a human donor in good health (CMV status not recorded). Some clones in this sample may be carry-over from other donors' samples. The sequenced sample consisted of PBMCs. The DNA of the CDR3 is TGTGCCAGCAGTCTTATGGCCACTGAAGCTTTCTTT. This gives the protein CASSLMATEAFF.